The TCR beta chain under discussion was sequenced for a study of Tregs in tolerant kidney transplant recipients. The nonmyeloablative bone marrow transplants came from related graft donors, with transient mixed chimerism. Profiled with immunoSEQ multiplex PCR; TCRdb holds only in-frame clones, not every one. Of about 100,000 clones in the sample, roughly 93% were seen once. The CDR3 is 17 residues long. V was clipped by 2 bases and J by 2 bases; unmatched bases: 8. The V gene's germline CDR1 is ENHRY and CDR2 SYGVKD. The source material was CD4+ T cells from blood (PBMCs), sampled 12 months after the transplant. V usage is TRBV10-3 and J usage is TRBJ1-2, with 10 nucleotides matching TRBD1. The source is a human patient who received a combined kidney and bone marrow transplant. The graft donor may be the source of some T cells. The DNA for the CDR3 is TGTGCCATCAGTGAGCGGGGGACAGGGGAAGGCAACTATGGCTACACCTTC. This translates into CAISERGTGEGNYGYTF.